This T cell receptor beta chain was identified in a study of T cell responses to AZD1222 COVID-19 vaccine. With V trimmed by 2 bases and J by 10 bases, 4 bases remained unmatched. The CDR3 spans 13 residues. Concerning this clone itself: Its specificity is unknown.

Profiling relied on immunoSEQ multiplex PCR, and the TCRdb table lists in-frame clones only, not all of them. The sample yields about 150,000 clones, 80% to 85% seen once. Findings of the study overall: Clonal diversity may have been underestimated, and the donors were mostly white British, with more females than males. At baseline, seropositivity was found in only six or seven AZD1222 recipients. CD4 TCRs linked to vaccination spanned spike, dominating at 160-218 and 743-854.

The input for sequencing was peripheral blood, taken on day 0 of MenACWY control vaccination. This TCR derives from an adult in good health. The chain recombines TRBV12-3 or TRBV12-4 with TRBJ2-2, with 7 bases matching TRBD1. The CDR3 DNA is TGTGCCAGCAGTTTAAGGGGGCTTTCGGAGCTGTTTTTT. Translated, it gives CASSLRGLSELFF.